Below are 23 T cell receptor beta chains sequenced from a single sample in a study of blood T cell repertoires in COVID-19. The protocol was immunoSEQ multiplex PCR, while the TCRdb copy is restricted to in-frame clones and leaves out a portion. Among 150,000 to 200,000 clones listed, more than 75% were seen once. Sequenced input: PBMCs or T cells enriched from blood (not recorded which). All receptors come from a woman in her fifties or sixties with acute COVID-19.

V is TRBV7-9 and J is TRBJ2-7; TRBD2 agrees at 11 bases. V trimming: 1 base; J trimming: 9 bases; junction bases outside the gene matches: 14. The CDR3 extends over 17 amino acids. Germline assignment: CDR1 SEHNR and CDR2 FQNEAQ (reference sequence). DNA for the CDR3: TGTGCCAGCAGCTTAGAGCCTAGCGGGGGGTCTATCCCTTGGCAGTACGTC. This sequence encodes CASSLEPSGGSIPWQYV.

The J gene is TRBJ2-5, the V gene TRBV6-2 or TRBV6-3; D may be TRBD1 (7 bases). The CDR3 consists of 17 residues. V dropped 0 bases and J dropped 5 bases, with 19 bases sitting between them. Germline-derived CDR1 and CDR2 are MNHEY and SVGEGT. The DNA for the CDR3 is TGTGCCAGCAGTTACTCCGGCAGGGGGGATTTGGGGGAGACCCAGTACTTC. It codes for CASSYSGRGDLGETQYF.

This clone has a single count. The rearrangement links TRBV11-2 to TRBJ1-3; D call uncertain. The V end was cut by 5 bases, the J end by 11 bases, with 10 bases between. This CDR3 spans 11 amino acids. CDR1 and CDR2 from the germline V gene are SGHAT and FQNNGV. The CDR3 loop reads CASSPRGAIYF. CDR3 bases: TGTGCCAGCAGCCCCCGCGGGGCCATATATTTT.

CDR3 region: CASSYPRGRSSGELFF. The CDR3, as DNA: TGTGCCAGCAGTTACCCCAGGGGGCGCAGTTCAGGGGAGCTGTTTTTT. The chain has TRBV6-2 or TRBV6-3 and TRBJ2-2; TRBD1 matches 8 bases. J was trimmed by 8 bases and V by 2 bases; bases with no gene match: 10. This CDR3 spans 16 amino acids. In germline, CDR1 is MNHEY, CDR2 SVGEGT.

This clone is a singleton in its sample. The chain recombines TRBV5-4 with TRBJ1-1, with TRBD1 matching over 8 bases. The CDR3 runs 16 residues. After removal of 0 bases from V and 4 bases from J, the junction contained 8 bases not matched to a gene. Germline V lookup: CDR1 SGHNT, CDR2 YYREEE (reference sequence). CDR3 amino acids: CASSLGQGSLRTEAFF. The CDR3 bases are TGTGCCAGCAGCTTGGGACAGGGGAGTCTGCGCACTGAAGCTTTCTTT.

The sample holds one count of this clone. The chain has TRBV11-2 and TRBJ1-2, with 10 bases matching TRBD1. The CDR3 spans 16 residues. Trimming removed 5 bases from V and 0 bases from J; junction bases left unmatched: 6. Germline values: CDR1 SGHAT, CDR2 FQNNGV. The CDR3 coding sequence is TGTGCCAGCAGCCCAGACAGGGGGCGAACTAACTATGGCTACACCTTC. Amino acid sequence: CASSPDRGRTNYGYTF.

V gene TRBV28 combines with J gene TRBJ2-1, with 7 bases identical to TRBD2. The CDR3 contains 15 residues. Germline CDR1 reads MDHEN; CDR2 reads SYDVKM. Unmatched junction bases numbered 5, after V lost 4 bases and J lost 2 bases. CDR3 in DNA: TGTGCCAGCAGTTCAAATCGGGGGGCCTACAATGAGCAGTTCTTC. Its translation: CASSSNRGAYNEQFF.

The chain recombines TRBV28 with TRBJ2-5; D gene ambiguous. The germline V gene encodes CDR1 MDHEN and CDR2 SYDVKM. Trimming pared 2 bases from V and 4 bases from J, leaving 2 bases between. The CDR3 contains 11 residues. The CDR3 DNA reads TGTGCCAGCAGTTTACGAGAGACCCAGTACTTC. Protein sequence: CASSLRETQYF.

This clone has just a few counts. The V and J genes are TRBV2 and TRBJ2-7; 7 bases match TRBD1. Per the germline V gene, CDR1 is SNHLY and CDR2 is FYNNEI. The CDR3 runs 14 residues. Unmatched junction bases numbered 4, after V lost 3 bases and J lost 2 bases. The CDR3 sequence is CASSEWTGTYEQYV. CDR3 DNA sequence: TGTGCCAGCAGTGAGTGGACAGGAACCTACGAGCAGTACGTC.

V and J are TRBV7-2 and TRBJ2-7, with D uncertain. V was trimmed by 4 bases and J by 2 bases, leaving 9 bases between them. This CDR3 spans 13 amino acids. Per germline, CDR1 SGHTA and CDR2 FQGNSA. The CDR3 DNA follows: TGTGCCAGCAGCTCCTTTATTACCTACGAGCAGTACGTC. Protein: CASSSFITYEQYV.

The chain links TRBV5-1 to TRBJ2-7; 9 positions agree with TRBD1. The ends lost 7 bases at V and 4 bases at J; junction bases unmatched: 12. Germline lookup yields CDR1 SGHRS and CDR2 YFSETQ. There are 15 residues in the CDR3. In DNA, the CDR3 is TGCGCCAGCTACCCTCGGGACAGGGAAGAGTACGAGCAGTACGTC. It is translated as CASYPRDREEYEQYV.

The sample holds a few counts of this clone. V usage is TRBV5-6 and J usage is TRBJ2-6; TRBD2 matches 7 bases. The CDR3 has 17 amino acids. Losses at the gene ends were 1 base for V and 2 bases for J; bases not matched to a gene: 6. Germline V CDR1 and CDR2: SGHDT, YYEEEE. CDR3 in amino acids: CASSLLGGVAGANVLTF. The CDR3 nucleotides are TGTGCCAGCAGCTTGCTGGGGGGGGTAGCTGGGGCCAACGTCCTGACTTTC.

The V and J genes are TRBV15 and TRBJ2-3, with a weak D call TRBD1 (7 bases). Germline CDR1 LNHNV, CDR2 YYDKDF (reference sequence). CDR3 length: 15 amino acids. V shed 8 bases and J shed 2 bases, with 17 bases lying between them. The CDR3 is CATGRGRGNTDTQYF. CDR3 DNA: TGTGCCACCGGAAGGGGGCGGGGAAACACAGATACGCAGTATTTT.

The rearrangement joins TRBV9 to TRBJ2-3; D may be TRBD2 (5 bases). The CDR3 runs to 15 residues. V lost 0 bases, J lost 0 bases, and 8 bases lay in between. Per germline, CDR1 SGDLS and CDR2 YYNGEE. The CDR3 region is CASSVGGLSTDTQYF. The CDR3 nucleotides are TGTGCCAGCAGCGTAGGAGGACTCAGCACAGATACGCAGTATTTT.

The chain has TRBV14 and TRBJ1-3, with a tentative D call TRBD1 (6 bases). The CDR3 is 15 residues long. Germline-derived CDR1 and CDR2 are SGHDN and FVKESK. V lost 4 bases and J 0 bases, leaving 10 bases between the germline ends. CDR3 sequence reads: CASSPTGSSGNTIYF. Here the CDR3 DNA reads TGTGCCAGCAGCCCGACAGGAAGCTCTGGAAACACCATATATTTT.

The chain joins TRBV29-1 to TRBJ2-2; no definite D call. The CDR3 extends over 14 amino acids. The V end lost 3 bases, the J end lost 1 base, and 9 bases lay between the germline ends. Germline assignment: CDR1 SQVTM and CDR2 ANQGSEA. The CDR3: CSVESLRNTGELFF. The DNA for the CDR3 is TGCAGCGTTGAGTCCCTTCGGAACACCGGGGAGCTGTTTTTT.

V gene TRBV15 combines with J gene TRBJ1-1; 7 bases fit TRBD1. Germline CDR1 LNHNV, CDR2 YYDKDF (reference sequence). The ends lost 0 bases at V and 5 bases at J; junction bases unmatched: 27. The CDR3 length is 22 residues. CDR3 loop: CATSRDYWPGVEGASVRTEAFF. In DNA, the CDR3 is TGTGCCACCAGCAGAGATTATTGGCCCGGGGTGGAGGGGGCTTCAGTGAGGACTGAAGCTTTCTTT.

The rearrangement joins TRBV18 to TRBJ2-2; 9 nucleotides align to TRBD1. CDR1 and CDR2 (germline): KGHSH, LQKENI. The CDR3 sequence is 16 residues long. V lost 2 bases and J lost 1; bases outside the gene matches: 2. CDR3 loop: CASSPGTGKNTGELFF. The CDR3 region has the DNA TGTGCCAGCTCACCAGGGACAGGGAAGAACACCGGGGAGCTGTTTTTT. Supplemented by reference TRBV18 and TRBJ2-2, the full variable domain reads NAGVMQNPRHLVRRRGQEARLRCSPMKGHSHVYWYRQLPEEGLKFMVYLQKENIIDESGMPKERFSAEFPKEGPSILRIQQVVRGDSAAYFCASSPGTGKNTGELFFGEGSRLTVL.

V is TRBV29-1 and J is TRBJ1-1; TRBD1 is a possible D gene (5 bases). This CDR3 has 13 amino acids. The germline V and J ends were trimmed by 4 bases and 1 base, with 10 bases remaining between them. Germline-derived CDR1 and CDR2 are SQVTM and ANQGSEA. DNA for the CDR3: TGCAGCGTTGCGACAGCCAAGAACACTGAAGCTTTCTTT. Protein: CSVATAKNTEAFF. The full variable domain, with the rest looked up from reference TRBV29-1 and TRBJ1-1, is SAVISQKPSRDICQRGTSLTIQCQVDSQVTMMFWYRQQPGQSLTLIATANQGSEATYESGFVIDKFPISRPNLTFSTLTVSNMSPEDSSIYLCSVATAKNTEAFFGQGTRLTVV.

This clone was counted a few times. This chain joins TRBV5-6 and TRBJ1-1; D remains unclear. Germline V gene lookup returns CDR1 SGHDT and CDR2 YYEEEE. The CDR3 runs to 16 residues. V lost 0 bases and J 3 bases, leaving 15 bases between the germline ends. CDR3 protein: CASSLAGGFRDTEAFF. The CDR3 region has the DNA TGTGCCAGCAGCTTGGCTGGCGGGTTTCGTGACACTGAAGCTTTCTTT.

The V call is TRBV3-1 (or the pseudogene TRBV3-2), the J call TRBJ2-2, with 9 bases matching TRBD2. CDR1 is LGHDT, CDR2 YNNKEL, per germline (reference sequence). J gave up 5 bases and V 6 bases, and 7 bases lay outside the gene matches. This CDR3 is 15 amino acids long. CDR3 region: CASSSSGVQTGELFF. DNA of the CDR3: TGTGCCAGCAGTTCTAGCGGGGTCCAAACCGGGGAGCTGTTTTTT.

The rearrangement links TRBV28 to TRBJ1-6; 8 bases line up with TRBD1. The CDR3 has 15 residues. The V gene end was trimmed by 6 bases and the J gene end by 7 bases; junction bases not matched to a gene: 8. From germline, CDR1 is MDHEN and CDR2 SYDVKM. The CDR3 sequence: CASSTHGTGNSPLHF. CDR3 in DNA: TGTGCCAGCAGCACCCATGGGACAGGAAATTCACCCCTCCACTTT.

This chain joins TRBV27 and TRBJ1-3; D is ambiguous. V lost 3 bases, J lost 8 bases, and 11 bases lay in between. This CDR3 contains 13 residues. Germline V gene data show CDR1 as MNHEY and CDR2 as SMNVEV (reference sequence). The CDR3 bases are TGTGCCAGCAGTTTTACAAGTCAGGACACCATATATTTT. Translation gives CASSFTSQDTIYF.